The present T cell receptor (beta chain) was sequenced within a study of cytomegalovirus exposure and HLA in healthy donors (dated by TCRdb to the late 2010s). Regarding the research as a whole: An earlier analysis of some 600 of the donors reported approximately 280 Gb of sequence data and some 110 million unique TCR beta sequences obtained from about 180 million T cells. The genetic ancestry cluster associated with self-reported Caucasian donors included 81% of the 300 to 400 genotyped donors. In the later analysis, no new phenotypic data were used to find candidate immune exposures; instead, reliance was placed on TCR beta sequences and their occurrence across donors. The study aimed to test whether signatures of past pathogen exposure could be identified by cataloging public T cell receptors. To predict cytomegalovirus infection status, the study brought together high-throughput TCR immunosequencing, statistical association of individual TCRs with disease status, and machine learning. Donor age, sex, ethnicity and CMV serostatus were compiled together with the repertoire data. A later genetic analysis took genome-wide SNP genotypes for about three fifths of the roughly 700 donors and used that subset as a discovery cohort. In addition to the first cohort of approximately 670 subjects, a separate validation cohort of around 110 different subjects was used. Among over 350 genotyped donors of the cohort, an average of around 240,000 unique TCR beta nucleotide sequences were sequenced per donor, around 20% of them non-productive. About five DR-DQ haplotypes were handled as single units for association and clustering because linkage in the cohort was strong. The T cell repertoires of 700 or so subjects were profiled by immunosequencing and related to cytomegalovirus serostatus. All discovery cohort repertoires had been generated using a single sequencing platform. Both class I and class II loci were covered by HLA typing, at four-digit resolution. About 330 gigabases of sequencing data and about 92 million unique TCR sequences made up an early release that covered approximately 650 HLA-typed donors. To study patterns of TCR occurrence, a later analysis re-analyzed previously published TCR beta repertoires from 650 to 750 donors and added high-resolution HLA genotyping. Typing coverage varied by locus: about 620-640 donors for A, B, C, DRB1 and DQB1; approximately 520 for DQA1; more than 600 for DPA1; approximately 450 for DPB1. An earlier analysis of approximately 640 of the donors applied high-throughput TCR beta sequencing to assess whether each TCR beta V gene segment acted as functional or pseudogenic.

CDR1 and CDR2 were assigned from the germline V gene as SGHDT and YYEEEE. The CDR3 numbers 15 residues from cysteine through phenylalanine. The read is trimmed to its CDR3 DNA, 45 bases read in frame from base 1. V trim: 6 bases; J trim: 4 bases; unmatched bases: 7. The cohort comprised around 690 healthy bone marrow donors. At the time of sampling, every cohort member was nominally healthy, though immune exposures that went unrecorded were likely present. The donor tested CMV seropositive and was one of the 289 seropositive cohort members. Every donor gave a peripheral blood sample, and the peripheral blood mononuclear cells from that sample were used for TCR beta sequencing. Genomic DNA was extracted from the blood cell samples with the Qiagen DNeasy Blood Extraction Kit. Findings and caveats that apply to the study as a whole: In a later analysis, HLA-associated TCR beta chains were found to be more clonally expanded and to have lower generation probabilities than equally common non-associated chains. CMV serostatus was the only immune exposure information available for the cohort. At a false discovery rate of 0.05, a later analysis linked 15,000 to 20,000 TCR beta sequences to specific HLA alleles. The cohort was sequenced for TCR beta chains only, and without alpha or paired-chain data the features that could be detected were limited. Assigning TCR associations to individual alleles was difficult when HLA alleles, especially DR and DQ, strongly co-occurred. Because counts were too low, seventeen rarely observed V segments, including chromosome 9 orphons, were excluded from the earlier analysis of 587 of the donors. According to the authors, the approach could potentially be generalized to other disease states and immunological phenotypes. A few of the identified cytomegalovirus-associated TCR beta chains were confirmed in vitro to be specific for cytomegalovirus antigens. Correlated functional status among segregating V segments might be attributable to linkage disequilibrium, but an unknown experimental factor could not be ruled out. In a later genetic analysis, fewer N-insertions in productive TCRs were reported among donors in an Asian-associated ancestry cluster than the approximately 670-donor mean. V-gene and J-gene trimming of TCR beta chains was associated with a missense DCLRE1C variant in a later genetic analysis, and the association was replicated in an independent cohort. According to a later analysis, TCR association rates differed among HLA loci, with DRB1 alleles showing the most associated TCRs and HLA-C alleles showing the fewest. Because the 87-base-pair reads could not distinguish some IMGT-functional V segments, including TRBV6-2 and TRBV6-3, those segments were excluded. A further reported finding was that TCR beta sequences accurately predicted the HLA-A and HLA-B alleles for most subjects in the first cohort. Most CMV-associated TCR beta chains appeared to be HLA-restricted in a later analysis, and the HLA associations seemed to be driven largely by CMV exposure. In a later analysis, several top co-occurrence clusters were reported to appear linked to parvovirus B19, influenza, CMV and Epstein-Barr virus. A cluster of highly shared sequence variants was judged likely to represent a technical artifact of the sequencing pipeline. In both the original and validation cohorts, the classifier was reported to diagnose cytomegalovirus status with high specificity and sensitivity. Sequencing depth was assumed to be roughly uniform across donors in the presence/absence analyses, though that assumption may not hold. Broadly in line with IMGT annotations, most TCR beta V segments showed up in productive rearrangements about 90% or about 30% of the time in an earlier analysis of several hundred of the donors. Because some donors lacked HLA typing at each locus, the association tests relied only on the typed subset. Most TCR sequences were seen in very few donors, while some public TCRs were found in many individuals. A total of 150 or so TCR beta chains were listed by the study as associated with cytomegalovirus.

This clone was seen a handful of times. No antigen is known for it. No much larger clone exists at a distance of one base, and base qualities are not known. The receptor library was made with the immunoSEQ multiplex PCR assay. The multiplex PCR relied on a mix of 60 forward primers for TCR Vbeta segments and 13 reverse primers for TCR Jbeta segments. The CDR3 region of rearranged TCR beta genes was amplified from genomic DNA with a multiplex PCR assay. Amplified TCR beta libraries were sequenced as 87-base-pair reads on the Illumina HiSeq System. Processing in the source paper ran as follows. Across the 670 or so repertoires, a later analysis counted 75 million to 90 million unique TCR beta chains, around 11 million of which were shared by at least two donors. Raw reads were error-corrected and collapsed into unique sequences by a nearest-neighbor algorithm in which closely related sequences were merged to remove PCR and sequencing errors. CDR3 sequences were aligned to IMGT reference sequences to assign V, D and J gene segments. For a sequence to be retained, a match of at least six nucleotides to both a V gene segment and a J gene segment was required. Rearrangements were classified as productive when the CDR3 lacked stop codons and remained in frame with V and J, and all other rearrangements were classified as non-productive. CDR3 was defined by IMGT convention, running from the second conserved V-encoded cysteine to the conserved J-encoded phenylalanine. The earlier analysis of about 560 of the donors excluded any sequence lacking an unambiguous match to a single V gene segment. In an earlier analysis of around 600 of the donors, V segments were called functional above 56.7% productive rearrangements and were called segregating when the between-donor standard deviation exceeded 5%. A statistical classification framework was built to diagnose cytomegalovirus status from the catalog of TCR beta chain sequences. A later analysis assigned V and J genes by comparing TCR nucleotide sequences with IMGT/GENE-DB human TR gene sequences. A later analysis assigned CDR3 sequences and most-parsimonious VDJ recombination scenarios with the TCRdist pipeline. In a later analysis, each TCR beta chain was defined by its CDR3 amino acid sequence together with its V-gene family, and reads lacking a unique V-gene family were excluded. As a way to deal with suspected cross-contamination and a sequencing artifact, a later analysis dropped hundreds of nucleotide sequences that were highly shared and had low generation probability. In a later analysis, a clonal expansion index for each public chain was calculated from normalized within-repertoire ranks of inferred template counts. In a later analysis, generation probabilities were computed with a VDJ recombination model fitted to out-of-frame rearrangements, and the resulting probabilities were checked against IGoR. In a later analysis, hypergeometric tests were used to score TCR-TCR, TCR-HLA and TCR-CMV co-occurrence, with a repertoire-size bias correction applied to TCR pairs. A later analysis estimated false discovery rates by permuting HLA or CMV assignments 20 times. In a later analysis, co-occurring TCRs were grouped using DBSCAN, with TCRdist sequence similarity added in when clustering inside HLA-allele-positive subsets. Repertoires with fewer than 30,000 or more than 120,000 public chains were left out of co-occurrence clustering, as were about five repertoires with anomalous nucleotide sharing. Here the immuneACCESS table is served through TCRdb, limited to in-frame sequences with V and J called. Missing clones are a known gap in these copies; in checked studies unresolved V genes cover under half, and the rest lacks a known reason. The DNA gave D and trimming, while V, J and clone size come from that table. Present in this sample are some 200,000 clones, roughly 80% of which were seen just once. About 5.7% of the sample lies in the top ten.

The V and J segments used are TRBV5-6 and TRBJ2-3; 11 central nucleotides agree with TRBD2. The sequence was obtained from a man aged 40-50 years in good health and CMV-seropositive. The sample taken for sequencing was PBMCs. The CDR3 is CASIFSGGAADTQYF. The DNA reads TGTGCCAGCATCTTTAGCGGGGGGGCCGCAGATACGCAGTATTTT.